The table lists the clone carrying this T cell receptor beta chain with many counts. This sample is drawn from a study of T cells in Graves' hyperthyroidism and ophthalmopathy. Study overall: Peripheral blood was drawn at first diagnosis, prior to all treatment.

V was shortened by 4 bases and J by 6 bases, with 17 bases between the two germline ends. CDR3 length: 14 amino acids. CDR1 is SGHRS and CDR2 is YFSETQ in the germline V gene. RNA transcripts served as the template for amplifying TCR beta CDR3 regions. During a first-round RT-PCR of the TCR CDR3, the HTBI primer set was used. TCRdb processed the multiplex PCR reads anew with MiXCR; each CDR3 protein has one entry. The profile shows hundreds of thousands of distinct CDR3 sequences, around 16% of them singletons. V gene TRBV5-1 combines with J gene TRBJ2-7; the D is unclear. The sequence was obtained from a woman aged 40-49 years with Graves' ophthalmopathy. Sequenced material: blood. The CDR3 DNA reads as TGCGCCAGCAGCCCTGGCCGACTTACTTCCGAGCAGTACTTC. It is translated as CASSPGRLTSEQYF.